Listed below are T cell receptor beta chains from one sample, sequenced in a study of Graves' ophthalmopathy and Graves' hyperthyroidism. A single record per CDR3 protein comes from TCRdb applying MiXCR to the multiplex PCR reads. This repertoire shows about 500,000 distinct CDR3 sequences, under 40% found once; its top ten account for less than 4.5%. Sequenced: peripheral blood or thyroid tissue (not recorded which). Receptors were obtained from an adult man with Graves' hyperthyroidism. Each CDR3 is given with its conserved first and last residue. A D gene is named only where the DNA matches it firmly. Rows give clone size only sometimes, using once, few, many, or a class for an expanded clone.

TRBD1	TRBV15	TRBJ1-1	-	CATSSVRDRGTEAFF	TGTGCCACCAGCAGCGTCAGGGACAGGGGCACTGAAGCTTTCTTT
-	TRBV6-6	TRBJ1-2	many	CASSSEGFGYGYTF	TGTGCCAGCAGTTCGGAGGGCTTTGGATATGGCTACACCTTC
TRBD1	TRBV11-2	TRBJ2-7	-	CASSLYGPNRDRKNYEQYF	TGTGCCAGCAGCTTATACGGTCCAAACCGGGACAGAAAAAATTACGAGCAGTACTTC
-	TRBV19	TRBJ2-3	few	CASTLTSASTDTQYF	TGTGCCAGTACCTTGACATCGGCTAGCACAGATACGCAGTATTTT
TRBD1	TRBV10-3	TRBJ1-4	-	CAISGTAGGDATNEILFF	TGTGCCATCAGTGGCACCGCAGGGGGGGACGCAACTAATGAAATACTGTTTTTT
TRBD1	TRBV12-3/TRBV12-4	TRBJ1-6	-	CASSLQGANNSPLHF	TGTGCCAGCAGTTTGCAGGGGGCTAATAATTCACCCCTCCACTTT
TRBD2	TRBV20-1	TRBJ2-5	-	CSARTPTSGKETQYF	TGCAGTGCTAGGACCCCGACTAGCGGGAAAGAGACCCAGTACTTC
TRBD2	TRBV7-9	TRBJ2-7	many	CASSSTTSGVPYEQYF	TGTGCCAGCAGCTCCACGACTAGCGGGGTCCCTTACGAGCAGTACTTC
-	TRBV10-3	TRBJ1-4	-	CAISPLSLGYEKLFF	TGTGCCATCAGTCCGTTGTCATTGGGGTATGAAAAACTGTTTTTT
TRBD2	TRBV9	TRBJ2-5	-	CASSVSSGGQETQYF	TGTGCCAGCAGCGTTTCCAGCGGGGGTCAAGAGACCCAGTACTTC
-	TRBV7-2	TRBJ2-2	-	CAGSLGGGATTGELFF	TGTGCCGGCAGCTTAGGCGGCGGCGCGACCACCGGGGAGCTGTTTTTT
TRBD2	TRBV7-6	TRBJ2-5	-	CASSPLAGHTDTQYF	TGTGCCAGCAGTCCTCTAGCGGGCCACACAGATACGCAGTACTTC
TRBD1	TRBV20-1	TRBJ1-5	many	CSARAGGGGRSNQPQHF	TGCAGTGCTAGAGCGGGGGGAGGGGGCAGGAGCAATCAGCCCCAGCATTTT
TRBD1	TRBV7-9	TRBJ2-5	-	CASSPPAGGLLEETQYF	TGTGCCAGCAGCCCCCCGGCAGGGGGCCTTTTGGAAGAGACCCAGTACTTC
-	TRBV7-2	TRBJ2-7	-	CASSLLGWGEQYF	TGTGCCAGCAGCTTACTGGGTTGGGGTGAGCAGTACTTC
TRBD1	TRBV12-3/TRBV12-4	TRBJ1-2	many	CASSLTGGGYGYTF	TGTGCCAGCAGCCTGACAGGGGGCGGCTATGGCTACACCTTC
-	TRBV6-5	TRBJ1-5	-	CASRVPWGNNQPQHF	TGTGCCAGCAGGGTACCATGGGGAAACAATCAGCCCCAGCATTTT
TRBD1	TRBV6-5	TRBJ1-1	many	CASTVDRATAEAFF	TGTGCCAGCACCGTCGACAGGGCAACGGCTGAAGCTTTCTTT
TRBD1	TRBV19	TRBJ2-2	few	CASKEGRGTGELFF	TGTGCCAGTAAGGAAGGCAGGGGGACCGGGGAGCTGTTTTTT
-	TRBV29-1	TRBJ2-2	-	CSTRAGTFRTTGELFF	TGCAGCACTCGAGCCGGGACTTTCCGAACCACCGGGGAGCTGTTTTTT
-	TRBV20-1	TRBJ2-7	few	CSARDRTTVKSYEQYF	TGCAGTGCTAGAGATCGGACAACAGTCAAATCCTACGAGCAGTACTTC
-	TRBV20-1	TRBJ1-2	-	CSATPRTDYGYTF	TGCAGTGCCACCCCCAGGACAGACTATGGCTACACCTTC
TRBD1	TRBV28	TRBJ1-1	few	CASRPTGTGKSEAFF	TGTGCCAGCAGGCCAACCGGGACAGGTAAATCTGAAGCTTTCTTT
-	TRBV2	TRBJ1-1	-	CASSLGGLMNTEAFF	TGTGCCAGCAGCTTAGGGGGGCTTATGAACACTGAAGCTTTCTTT
TRBD2	TRBV20-1	TRBJ2-1	-	CSGASGGNEQFF	TGCAGTGGGGCTAGCGGGGGCAATGAGCAGTTCTTC
-	TRBV12-3/TRBV12-4	TRBJ1-3	few	CASSVGSGVSGSTIYF	TGTGCCAGCAGCGTAGGATCGGGGGTCTCTGGAAGCACCATATATTTT
-	TRBV24-1	TRBJ1-1	-	CATSASGTAEAFF	TGTGCCACCAGTGCTAGCGGAACGGCAGAAGCTTTCTTT
-	TRBV2	TRBJ1-2	-	CASRRTGGYTF	TGTGCCAGCAGAAGAACAGGGGGCTACACCTTC
-	TRBV4-2	TRBJ1-1	many	CASSQGTGPEAFF	TGTGCCAGCAGCCAAGGTACGGGGCCTGAAGCTTTCTTT
-	TRBV12-3/TRBV12-4	TRBJ1-2	many	CASSFGGAYGYTF	TGTGCCAGCAGTTTTGGGGGAGCCTATGGCTACACCTTC
TRBD2	TRBV15	TRBJ2-5	-	CATSSLNSGSVRTQYF	TGTGCCACCAGCAGCTTAAACAGCGGGAGCGTCCGGACCCAGTACTTC
-	TRBV4-1	TRBJ1-2	many	CASSQDHWTEYGYTF	TGCGCCAGCAGCCAAGATCATTGGACAGAATATGGCTACACCTTC
-	TRBV7-2	TRBJ1-1	many	CASSTRRGWGSQEAFF	TGTGCCAGCAGCACAAGGAGGGGTTGGGGATCCCAGGAAGCTTTCTTT
-	TRBV10-3	TRBJ1-3	once	CAIKPQSNTIYF	TGTGCCATCAAACCACAAAGTAACACCATATATTTT
-	TRBV11-3	TRBJ1-1	few	CASSPSHGQPNTEAFF	TGTGCCAGCAGCCCCTCCCACGGACAGCCGAACACTGAAGCTTTCTTT
-	TRBV6-5	TRBJ1-1	many	CASSYHTEAFF	TGTGCCAGCAGTTACCACACTGAAGCTTTCTTT
-	TRBV7-9	TRBJ1-2	-	CASSPNTEGYGHTF	TGTGCCAGCAGCCCGAACACCGAGGGCTATGGCCACACCTTC